The 27 T cell receptor beta chains in this list originate from one sample, sequenced in a study of regulatory T cells in long-lasting Graves disease. Time point of the sample: newly diagnosed GD, antithyroid drugs for less than 3 months. The TCR library was made from RNA extracted from PBMCs. Libraries of TCR beta came from iRepertoire HTBI primers plus Arm-PCR of CDR3 regions. TCRdb passed the multiplex PCR reads through MiXCR, listing each CDR3 protein once. The sample records about 610,000 distinct CDR3 sequences, roughly 16% being singletons. The same sample was also used in a study of T cells in Graves' hyperthyroidism and ophthalmopathy.

Sequenced material: peripheral blood mononuclear cells (PBMCs), taken at new diagnosis, from a patient treated with antithyroid drugs. These receptors came from a man younger than 35 with Graves disease.

This sequence joins TRBV9 and TRBJ1-3, with 7 bases fitting TRBD1. This CDR3 has 15 residues. Germline-derived CDR1 and CDR2 are SGDLS and YYNGEE. V dropped 3 bases and J dropped 6; count of bases not matched to a gene: 9. The CDR3 bases are TGTGCCAGCAGCGCGGGGACAGACCCCGCAAACACCATATATTTT. Residues: CASSAGTDPANTIYF.

This sequence joins TRBV20-1 and TRBJ2-7; D ambiguous. Trimming pared 0 bases from V and 7 bases from J, leaving 16 bases between. Germline V gene data show CDR1 as DFQATT and CDR2 as SNEGSKA (reference sequence). The CDR3 runs to 14 residues. The CDR3 region is CSARDRTGNWEQYF. The CDR3 region has the DNA TGCAGTGCTAGAGATCGGACGGGTAACTGGGAGCAGTACTTC.

There are many counts of this clonotype. The chain recombines TRBV20-1 with TRBJ2-7; D remains unclear. V lost 1 base and J lost 2, with 9 bases in between. CDR1 is DFQATT and CDR2 is SNEGSKA in the germline V gene (reference sequence). The CDR3 contains 13 residues. CDR3 in amino acids: CSARVVDTYEQYF. The CDR3, as DNA: TGCAGTGCTAGAGTGGTTGATACCTACGAGCAGTACTTC.

This clonotype was counted ten times or more. The rearrangement links TRBV30 to TRBJ2-2; the D gene could be TRBD1 or TRBD2 (5 bases each). CDR3 length: 14 amino acids. V lost 5 bases and J 3 bases, leaving 13 bases between the germline ends. Germline V gene sequence: CDR1 GTSNPN, CDR2 SVGIG (reference sequence). The DNA of the CDR3 is TGTGCCTGGTGGGACGTTACGTACACCGGGGAGCTGTTTTTT. Translated, it gives CAWWDVTYTGELFF.

This chain links TRBV7-2 with TRBJ2-7; TRBD2 aligns across 12 bases. The V and J ends lost 7 bases and 1 base, in that order; junction bases with no gene match: 2. The V gene's germline CDR1 is SGHTA and CDR2 FQGNSA. The CDR3 loop spans 14 amino acids. The CDR3 DNA sequence: TGTGCCAGCAACGGACTAGCGGGGTCCTACGAGCAGTACTTC. It is translated as CASNGLAGSYEQYF.

The V gene is TRBV30, the J gene TRBJ2-3; 9 positions agree with TRBD2. The CDR3 is 15 residues long. Trimming removed 1 base from V and 6 bases from J; junction bases left unmatched: 8. The germline gives CDR1 GTSNPN, CDR2 SVGIG (reference sequence). The CDR3 loop is CAWSDASGAGDTQYF. The CDR3 nucleotides are TGTGCCTGGAGTGATGCTAGCGGGGCTGGGGATACGCAGTATTTT.

This clonotype was observed many times. The chain joins TRBV14 to TRBJ1-2; unclear D gene. The germline gives CDR1 SGHDN, CDR2 FVKESK. The CDR3 loop spans 15 amino acids. Trimming pared 1 base from V and 3 bases from J, leaving 12 bases between. Written as DNA, the CDR3 is TGTGCCAGCAGCCAAGGACTGTACAACTACTATGGCTACACCTTC. Translation gives CASSQGLYNYYGYTF. The whole variable domain, remainder taken from reference TRBV14 and TRBJ1-2, is EAGVTQFPSHSVIEKGQTVTLRCDPISGHDNLYWYRRVMGKEIKFLLHFVKESKQDESGMPNNRFLAERTGGTYSTLKVQPAELEDSGVYFCASSQGLYNYYGYTFGSGTRLTVV.

This chain joins TRBV2 and TRBJ1-5, with TRBD1 matching 9 bases. The CDR3 loop spans 17 amino acids. Germline V lookup: CDR1 SNHLY, CDR2 FYNNEI. V lost 7 bases and J lost 8; bases outside the gene matches: 18. This chain's CDR3 is CASKYSFGGQGVEPQHF. The CDR3 nucleotides read TGTGCCAGCAAATATTCTTTTGGGGGACAGGGCGTTGAGCCCCAGCATTTT.

This clonotype was seen a few times. This chain uses TRBV12-5 with TRBJ2-2, with D unclear. V lost 1 base and J 1 base, leaving 4 bases between the germline ends. CDR1 LGHNT and CDR2 FRNRAP come from the germline V gene. This CDR3 has 14 residues. This CDR3 is CASGLGQNTGELFF. The CDR3 DNA is TGTGCTAGTGGTTTGGGACAGAACACCGGGGAGCTGTTTTTT.

This clonotype came up many times. This chain links TRBV3-1 with TRBJ2-5, with TRBD1 matching over 9 bases. Germline CDR1 and CDR2: LGHDT and YNNKEL (reference sequence). With V trimmed by 4 bases and J by 5 bases, 8 bases remained unmatched. The CDR3 totals 15 residues. This CDR3 reads CASSPNTGGRETQYF. The CDR3, as DNA: TGTGCCAGCAGCCCAAACACAGGGGGCAGGGAGACCCAGTACTTC.

This clonotype occurred a few times. The chain joins TRBV14 to TRBJ2-5, with D uncertain. Per germline, CDR1 SGHDN and CDR2 FVKESK. Deletions cut 1 base from V and 0 bases from J, with 3 bases between. The CDR3 extends over 13 amino acids. The CDR3: CASSQGYQETQYF. The CDR3 DNA reads TGTGCCAGCAGCCAAGGGTACCAAGAGACCCAGTACTTC.

This clonotype was detected ten times or more. The rearrangement links TRBV12-5 to TRBJ2-1; 7 bases match TRBD1. The CDR3 has 17 residues. Germline-derived CDR1 and CDR2 are LGHNT and FRNRAP. The V segment lost 2 bases and the J segment 4 bases; nucleotides outside the gene matches: 11. The CDR3 DNA reads TGTGCTAGTGGTTTGTCCACCGGGACAGCCACTTACAATGAGCAGTTCTTC. Its translation: CASGLSTGTATYNEQFF. The entire variable domain, with the rest obtained from reference TRBV12-5 and TRBJ2-1, is as follows: DARVTQTPRHKVTEMGQEVTMRCQPILGHNTVFWYRQTMMQGLELLAYFRNRAPLDDSGMPKDRFSAEMPDATLATLKIQPSEPRDSAVYFCASGLSTGTATYNEQFFGPGTRLTVL.

The chain carries TRBV29-1 and TRBJ1-2; D gene ambiguous. V lost 7 bases and J 7 bases, leaving 13 bases between the germline ends. Germline lookup yields CDR1 SQVTM and CDR2 ANQGSEA. The CDR3 runs to 11 residues. CDR3 sequence reads: CSADGRPGYTF. CDR3 DNA: TGCAGCGCCGACGGCAGGCCTGGCTACACCTTC.

This chain connects TRBV6-5 to TRBJ2-2; D gene ambiguous. The V and J ends lost 2 bases and 0 bases respectively, with 13 bases between them. The CDR3 runs 17 residues. CDR1 and CDR2 from the germline V gene are MNHEY and SVGAGI. The CDR3 DNA reads as TGTGCCAGCAGTTACCATGAGGATTTTGCGAACACCGGGGAGCTGTTTTTT. Translating gives CASSYHEDFANTGELFF.

This clonotype has a handful of counts. V and J are TRBV7-6 and TRBJ2-3; 9 bases align to TRBD1. The CDR3 consists of 15 residues. Germline V gene data show CDR1 as SGHVS and CDR2 as FNYEAQ. J gave up 4 bases and V 7 bases, and 9 bases lay outside the gene matches. The CDR3 protein is CASTYRGREADTQYF. For the CDR3, the DNA is TGTGCCAGCACCTACAGGGGGCGTGAAGCAGATACGCAGTATTTT.

This clonotype has only a few counts. V usage is TRBV27 and J usage is TRBJ2-7; D unclear. This CDR3 spans 17 amino acids. The V and J ends lost 2 bases and 1 base respectively, with 18 bases between them. From germline, CDR1 is MNHEY and CDR2 SMNVEV (reference sequence). CDR3 sequence (DNA): TGTGCCAGCAGTTTAATAGGGCCTAAGGCCCTTTCCTACGAGCAGTACTTC. Residues: CASSLIGPKALSYEQYF.

This clonotype showed up many times. The V gene is TRBV30, the J gene TRBJ1-5, with 12 bases fitting TRBD1. Trimming removed 3 bases from V and 6 bases from J; junction bases left unmatched: 12. This CDR3 comprises 17 residues. Germline values: CDR1 GTSNPN, CDR2 SVGIG (reference sequence). The DNA of the CDR3 is TGTGCCTGGAGGGGCCCCCTGGGGACAGGGGGCTTTCAGCCCCAGCATTTT. Translated, it gives CAWRGPLGTGGFQPQHF.

This clonotype was counted many times. The chain links TRBV27 to TRBJ2-3, with 9 bases matching TRBD1. V trimming: 7 bases; J trimming: 6 bases; junction bases outside the gene matches: 5. CDR3 size: 13 residues. Germline CDR1 is MNHEY and CDR2 is SMNVEV (reference sequence). The CDR3 nucleotides read TGTGCCAGCAAAGTCGGGACAGGGGATACGCAGTATTTT. Amino acids: CASKVGTGDTQYF.

This clonotype was counted at least ten times. The chain's CDR3 is CASMILAGPYNEQFF. The CDR3 DNA sequence: TGTGCCAGCATGATTCTAGCGGGACCTTACAATGAGCAGTTCTTC. The V call is TRBV6-2 or TRBV6-3, the J call TRBJ2-1; 9 bases match TRBD2. V lost 7 bases to trimming and J lost 4 bases; unmatched junction nucleotides: 8. The V gene's germline CDR1 is MNHEY and CDR2 SVGEGT. CDR3 size: 15 residues.

The chain is built from TRBV20-1 and TRBJ1-1; tentatively, D is TRBD1 (5 bases). V was trimmed by 7 bases and J by 2 bases, leaving 14 bases between them. This CDR3 contains 13 residues. Germline CDR1 reads DFQATT; CDR2 reads SNEGSKA (reference sequence). Here the CDR3 reads CSGGVPLNTEAFF. CDR3 coding DNA: TGCAGTGGGGGGGTCCCTTTAAACACTGAAGCTTTCTTT.

This clonotype has more than one count but fewer than ten. The chain is built from TRBV5-1 and TRBJ2-1; D may be TRBD1 or TRBD2 (5 bases each). V gave up 2 bases and J gave up 7 bases, with 16 bases separating them. Per the germline V gene, CDR1 is SGHRS and CDR2 is YFSETQ. CDR3 length equals 15 residues. The CDR3 is CASSFSQGRGNEQFF. DNA of the CDR3: TGCGCCAGCAGCTTTAGCCAGGGACGTGGGAATGAGCAGTTCTTC.

Details on this clonotype: The conserved final phenylalanine or tryptophan is absent from the CDR3, which likely points to a read error. V is TRBV9 and J is TRBJ1-1; no firm D call. The V gene lost 5 bases and the J gene lost 0 bases, with 14 bases spanning the gap. CDR1 is SGDLS and CDR2 is YYNGEE in the germline V gene. The CDR3 is 15 residues long. The CDR3 DNA reads as TGTGCCAGCAGTGCCGGTAGCTACATGAACACTGAAGCTTTCCTT. It is translated as CASSAGSYMNTEAFL.

The chain joins TRBV15 to TRBJ2-7; 8 bases match TRBD2. The germline CDR1 and CDR2 sequences are LNHNV and YYDKDF (reference sequence). The V gene end was trimmed by 8 bases and the J gene end by 5 bases; junction bases not matched to a gene: 8. The CDR3 sequence is 13 residues long. In nucleotides, the CDR3 is TGTGCCACCTCGAGCGGGAGTAGCCACGAGCAGTACTTC. This sequence encodes CATSSGSSHEQYF.

Many counts were recorded for this clonotype. The gene calls are TRBV7-9 and TRBJ1-1; no clear D gene. Per germline, CDR1 SEHNR and CDR2 FQNEAQ (reference sequence). V lost 2 bases, J lost 3 bases, and 16 bases lay in between. This CDR3 is 16 amino acids long. The DNA of the CDR3 is TGTGCCAGCAGCTTATTCCTGGGGAGGCAGCACACTGAAGCTTTCTTT. Its protein is CASSLFLGRQHTEAFF.

This clonotype was found many times. The chain combines TRBV12-3 or TRBV12-4 with TRBJ1-5; a possible D gene is TRBD1 (6 bases). The CDR3 sequence is 15 residues long. The V end was cut by 7 bases, the J end by 4 bases, with 17 bases between. The CDR3 DNA reads TGTGCCAGCATGGAAACACAGGGTTGGAATCAGCCCCAGCATTTT. It encodes CASMETQGWNQPQHF.

This clonotype was counted many times. The chain joins TRBV2 to TRBJ2-1; 8 bases match TRBD1. Unmatched junction bases numbered 11, after V lost 3 bases and J lost 16 bases. The CDR3 is 13 residues long. Germline CDR1 and CDR2: SNHLY and FYNNEI. As DNA, the CDR3 is TGTGCCAGCAGTGATTACAGGGGGAGTATGGCATTCTTC. Its protein is CASSDYRGSMAFF.

The chain combines TRBV28 with TRBJ2-5; 10 nucleotides match TRBD1. The CDR3 totals 15 residues. Germline V gives CDR1 MDHEN, CDR2 SYDVKM. V dropped 4 bases and J dropped 4; count of bases not matched to a gene: 6. This chain's CDR3 is CASSSLTGGLETQYF. The CDR3 DNA sequence: TGTGCCAGCAGTTCATTGACAGGGGGCTTAGAGACCCAGTACTTC. Together with reference TRBV28 and TRBJ2-5, the CDR3 gives the full variable domain: DVKVTQSSRYLVKRTGEKVFLECVQDMDHENMFWYRQDPGLGLRLIYFSYDVKMKEKGDIPEGYSVSREKKERFSLILESASTNQTSMYLCASSSLTGGLETQYFGPGTRLLVL.